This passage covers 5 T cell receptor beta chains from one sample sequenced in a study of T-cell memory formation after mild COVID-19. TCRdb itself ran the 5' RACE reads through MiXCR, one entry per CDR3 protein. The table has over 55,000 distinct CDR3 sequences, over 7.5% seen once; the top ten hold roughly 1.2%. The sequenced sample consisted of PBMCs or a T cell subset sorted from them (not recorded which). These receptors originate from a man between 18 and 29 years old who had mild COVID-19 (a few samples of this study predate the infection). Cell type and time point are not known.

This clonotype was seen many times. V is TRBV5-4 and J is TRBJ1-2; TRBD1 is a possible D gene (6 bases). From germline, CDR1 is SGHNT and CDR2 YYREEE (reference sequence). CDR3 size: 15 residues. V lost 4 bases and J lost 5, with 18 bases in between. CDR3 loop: CASSKPGQTQYGYTF. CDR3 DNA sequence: TGTGCCAGCAGCAAGCCGGGACAAACTCAATATGGCTACACCTTC.

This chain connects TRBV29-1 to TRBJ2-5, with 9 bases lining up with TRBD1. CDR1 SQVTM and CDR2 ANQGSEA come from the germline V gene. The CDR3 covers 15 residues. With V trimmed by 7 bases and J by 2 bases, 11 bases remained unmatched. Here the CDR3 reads CSGTGDRGWQETQYF. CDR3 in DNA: TGCAGCGGAACCGGCGACAGGGGGTGGCAAGAGACCCAGTACTTC.

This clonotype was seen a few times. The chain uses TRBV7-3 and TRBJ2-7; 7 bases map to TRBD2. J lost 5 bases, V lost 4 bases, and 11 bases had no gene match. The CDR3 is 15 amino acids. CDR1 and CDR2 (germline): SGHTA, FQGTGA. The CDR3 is CASSSKGTSDHEQYF. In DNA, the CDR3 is TGTGCCAGCAGCTCTAAGGGTACTAGCGATCACGAGCAGTACTTC.

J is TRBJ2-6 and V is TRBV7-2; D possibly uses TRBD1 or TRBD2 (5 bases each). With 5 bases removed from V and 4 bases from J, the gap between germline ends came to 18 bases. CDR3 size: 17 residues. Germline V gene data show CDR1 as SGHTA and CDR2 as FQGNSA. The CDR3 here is CASSLNAGTNGANVLTF. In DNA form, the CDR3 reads TGTGCCAGCAGCCTAAATGCCGGGACGAACGGGGCCAACGTCCTGACTTTC.

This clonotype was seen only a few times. CDR3 nucleotide sequence: TGCGCCAGCAGCCTATCCGGGACAGGGACAGATACGCAGTATTTT. Amino acids: CASSLSGTGTDTQYF. The chain is built from TRBV5-1 and TRBJ2-3; 9 nucleotides agree with TRBD1. Losses at the gene ends were 4 bases for V and 3 bases for J; bases not matched to a gene: 6. The CDR3 extends over 15 amino acids. Per germline, CDR1 SGHRS and CDR2 YFSETQ.